This T cell receptor (beta chain) was identified in a study of CD8 T cells in ankylosing spondylitis. General study results and limits: Some of the motif variants had earlier been found in reactive arthritis patients' fluid and blood. Reportedly, significant enrichment of disease-linked clones occurred in matched ankylosing spondylitis synovial fluid. Typical of ankylosing spondylitis blood, it appeared, was a TCR beta motif of 7 or 8 highly homologous variants.

Details on this clonotype: Its specificity is unknown.

The CDR3 is made up of 16 amino acids. Germline CDR1 and CDR2: SGHAT and FQNNGV. Trimming took 3 bases from V and 4 from J; bases not matched to a gene: 9. Library preparation for TCR beta used quantitative 5'-RACE with molecular barcodes. TCRdb re-analysed the 5' RACE reads in MiXCR, keeping a single row per CDR3 protein. This sample has 350,000 to 400,000 distinct CDR3 sequences, with 20% found just once. This clonotype was sampled from a male donor with ankylosing spondylitis or in good health (not recorded which). The chain is built from TRBV11-2 and TRBJ2-1, with 7 bases fitting TRBD2. The source material was blood, either unsorted or a sorted T cell fraction (not recorded which). The CDR3 here is CASSLMRSGAYNEQFF. The CDR3 DNA sequence: TGTGCCAGCAGCTTGATGCGAAGCGGGGCGTACAATGAGCAGTTCTTC. The variable domain in full, with the rest retrieved from reference TRBV11-2 and TRBJ2-1, is EAGVAQSPRYKIIEKRQSVAFWCNPISGHATLYWYQQILGQGPKLLIQFQNNGVVDDSQLPKDRFSAERLKGVDSTLKIQPAKLEDSAVYLCASSLMRSGAYNEQFFGPGTRLTVL.